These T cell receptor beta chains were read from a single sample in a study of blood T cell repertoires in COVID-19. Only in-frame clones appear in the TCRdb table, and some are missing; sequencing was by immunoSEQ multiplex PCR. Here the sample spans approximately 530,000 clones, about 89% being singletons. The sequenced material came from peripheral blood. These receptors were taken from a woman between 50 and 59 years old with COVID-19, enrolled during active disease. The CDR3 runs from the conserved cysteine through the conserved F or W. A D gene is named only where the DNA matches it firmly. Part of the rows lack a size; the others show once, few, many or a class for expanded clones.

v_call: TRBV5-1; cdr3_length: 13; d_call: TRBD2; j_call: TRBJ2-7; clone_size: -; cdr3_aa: CASRGGGAYEQYF; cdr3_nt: TGCGCCAGCAGAGGCGGGGGGGCCTACGAGCAGTACTTC
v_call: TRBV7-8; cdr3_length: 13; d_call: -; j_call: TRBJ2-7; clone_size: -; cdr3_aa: CASSLVARYEQYF; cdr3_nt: TGTGCCAGCAGCTTAGTGGCCCGCTACGAGCAGTACTTC
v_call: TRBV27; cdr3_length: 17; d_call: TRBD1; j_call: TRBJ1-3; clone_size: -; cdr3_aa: CASSGRTGGISGNTIYF; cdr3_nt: TGTGCCAGCAGTGGACGGACAGGGGGGATCTCTGGAAACACCATATATTTT
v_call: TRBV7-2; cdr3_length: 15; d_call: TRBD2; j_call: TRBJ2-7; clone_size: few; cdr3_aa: CASSSGLAYSYEQYF; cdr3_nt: TGTGCCAGCAGCTCCGGACTAGCATACTCCTACGAGCAGTACTTC
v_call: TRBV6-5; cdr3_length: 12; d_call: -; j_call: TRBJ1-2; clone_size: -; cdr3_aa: CASSYGMNGYTF; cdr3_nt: TGTGCCAGCAGTTACGGCATGAACGGCTACACCTTC
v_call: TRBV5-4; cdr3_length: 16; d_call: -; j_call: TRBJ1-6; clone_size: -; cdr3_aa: CASSLVPRGNSSPLHF; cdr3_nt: TGTGCCAGCAGCTTGGTTCCGCGGGGGAATAGTTCACCCCTCCACTTT
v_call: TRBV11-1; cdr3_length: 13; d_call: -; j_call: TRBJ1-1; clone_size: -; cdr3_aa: CASSSNRNTEAFF; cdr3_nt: TGTGCCAGCAGCTCCAACAGGAACACTGAAGCTTTCTTT
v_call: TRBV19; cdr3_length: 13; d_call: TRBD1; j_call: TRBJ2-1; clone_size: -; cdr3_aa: CASTPTGRNEQFF; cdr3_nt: TGTGCCAGTACCCCGACAGGGCGCAATGAGCAGTTCTTC
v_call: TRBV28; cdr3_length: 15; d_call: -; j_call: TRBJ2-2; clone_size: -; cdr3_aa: CASRWGQGATGELFF; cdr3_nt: TGTGCCAGCCGCTGGGGGCAGGGCGCCACCGGGGAGCTGTTTTTT
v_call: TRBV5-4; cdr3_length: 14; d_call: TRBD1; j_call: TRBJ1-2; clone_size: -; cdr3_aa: CASSSNRGAYGYTF; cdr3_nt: TGTGCCAGCAGCTCGAACAGGGGGGCCTATGGCTACACCTTC
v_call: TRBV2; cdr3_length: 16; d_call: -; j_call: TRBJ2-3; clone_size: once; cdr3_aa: CASSLLRRVGTDTQYF; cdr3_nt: TGTGCCAGCAGTCTCTTGCGGCGAGTCGGCACAGATACGCAGTATTTT
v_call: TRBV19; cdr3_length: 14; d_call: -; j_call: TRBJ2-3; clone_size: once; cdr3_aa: CASSSGQSTDTQYF; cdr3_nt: TGTGCCAGTAGTTCTGGACAGTCCACAGATACGCAGTATTTT
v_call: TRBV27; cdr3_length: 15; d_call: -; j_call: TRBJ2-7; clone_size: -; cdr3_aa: CASSLKAGQAYEQYF; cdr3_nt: TGTGCCAGCAGTCTGAAAGCGGGACAGGCCTACGAGCAGTACTTC
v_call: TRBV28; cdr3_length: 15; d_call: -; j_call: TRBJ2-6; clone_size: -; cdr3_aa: CASSNQEAGANVLTF; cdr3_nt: TGTGCCAGCAGCAACCAAGAGGCTGGGGCCAACGTCCTGACTTTC
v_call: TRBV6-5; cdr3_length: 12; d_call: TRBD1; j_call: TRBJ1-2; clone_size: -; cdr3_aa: CASSRTGGGYTF; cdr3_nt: TGTGCCAGCAGCCGGACAGGCGGAGGCTACACCTTC
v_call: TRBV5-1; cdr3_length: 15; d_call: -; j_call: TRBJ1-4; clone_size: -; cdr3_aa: CASSSDGLAFEKLFF; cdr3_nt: TGCGCCAGCAGCTCGGACGGCCTAGCGTTTGAAAAACTGTTTTTT
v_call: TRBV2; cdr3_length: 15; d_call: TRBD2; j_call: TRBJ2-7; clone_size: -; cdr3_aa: CASSATRGATYEQYF; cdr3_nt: TGTGCCAGCAGTGCCACGCGGGGGGCCACCTACGAGCAGTACTTC
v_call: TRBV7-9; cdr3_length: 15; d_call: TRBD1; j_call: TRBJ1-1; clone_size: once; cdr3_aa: CASSPRQGASTEAFF; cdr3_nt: TGTGCCAGCAGCCCGAGACAGGGGGCCAGCACTGAAGCTTTCTTT
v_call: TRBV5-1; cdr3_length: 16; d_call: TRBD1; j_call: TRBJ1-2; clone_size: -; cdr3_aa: CASSPVPPGQSDGYTF; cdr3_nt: TGCGCCAGCAGCCCGGTCCCCCCGGGACAGAGTGATGGCTACACCTTC
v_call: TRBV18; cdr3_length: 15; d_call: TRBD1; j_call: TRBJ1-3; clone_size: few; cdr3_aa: CASSQEQGTGNTIYF; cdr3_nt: TGTGCCAGCTCACAAGAACAGGGGACTGGAAACACCATATATTTT
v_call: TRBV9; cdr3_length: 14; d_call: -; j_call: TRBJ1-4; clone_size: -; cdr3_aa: CASSAGGADEKLFF; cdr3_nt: TGTGCCAGCAGCGCCGGAGGGGCAGATGAAAAACTGTTTTTT
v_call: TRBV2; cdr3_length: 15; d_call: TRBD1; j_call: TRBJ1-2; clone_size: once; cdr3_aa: CASSLGGTANYGYTF; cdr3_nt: TGTGCCAGCAGCCTCGGCGGGACAGCTAACTATGGCTACACCTTC
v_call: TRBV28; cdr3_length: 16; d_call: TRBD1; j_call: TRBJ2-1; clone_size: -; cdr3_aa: CASSSTGAASYNEQFF; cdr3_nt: TGTGCCAGCAGTTCGACAGGGGCCGCTTCCTACAATGAGCAGTTCTTC
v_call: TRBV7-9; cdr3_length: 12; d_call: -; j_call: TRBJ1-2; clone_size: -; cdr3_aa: CASSFGDYGYTF; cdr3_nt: TGTGCCAGCAGCTTCGGGGACTATGGCTACACCTTC
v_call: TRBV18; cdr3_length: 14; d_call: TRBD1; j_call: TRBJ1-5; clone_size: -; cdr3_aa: CASSRQGSDQPQHF; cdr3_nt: TGTGCCAGCTCCCGACAGGGATCCGATCAGCCCCAGCATTTT
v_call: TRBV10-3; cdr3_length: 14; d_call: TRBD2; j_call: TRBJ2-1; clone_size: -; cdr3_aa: CAIKGLAGGNEQFF; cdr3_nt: TGTGCCATCAAGGGACTAGCGGGGGGCAATGAGCAGTTCTTC
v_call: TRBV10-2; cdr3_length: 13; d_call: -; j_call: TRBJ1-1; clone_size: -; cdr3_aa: CASSEEFRADAFF; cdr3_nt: TGCGCCAGCAGTGAGGAATTCAGGGCGGACGCTTTCTTT
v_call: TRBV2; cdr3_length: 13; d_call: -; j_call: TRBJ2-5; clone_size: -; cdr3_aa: CASSRDIQETQYF; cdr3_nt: TGTGCCAGCAGCCGGGACATACAAGAGACCCAGTACTTC
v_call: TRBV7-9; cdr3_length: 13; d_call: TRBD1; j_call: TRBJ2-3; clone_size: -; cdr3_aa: CASSDRGTDTQYF; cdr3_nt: TGTGCCAGCAGCGACAGGGGCACAGATACGCAGTATTTT
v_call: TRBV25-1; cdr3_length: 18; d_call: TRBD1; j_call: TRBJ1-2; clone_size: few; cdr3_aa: CASSPLRDRERMNYGYTF; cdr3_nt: TGTGCCAGCAGCCCGCTGCGGGACAGGGAACGAATGAACTATGGCTACACCTTC
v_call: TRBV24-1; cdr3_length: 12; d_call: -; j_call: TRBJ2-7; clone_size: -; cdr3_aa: CATSDFRDEQYF; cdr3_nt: TGTGCCACCAGTGATTTCAGGGACGAGCAGTACTTC
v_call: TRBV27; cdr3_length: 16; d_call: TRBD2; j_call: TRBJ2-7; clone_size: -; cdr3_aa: CASSPMLAGGPHEQYF; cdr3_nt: TGTGCCAGCAGTCCGATGTTAGCGGGGGGCCCTCACGAGCAGTACTTC
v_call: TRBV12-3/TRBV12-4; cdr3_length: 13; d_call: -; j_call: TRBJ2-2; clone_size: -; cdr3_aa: CASSAANTGELFF; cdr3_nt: TGTGCCAGCAGCGCAGCGAACACCGGGGAGCTGTTTTTT
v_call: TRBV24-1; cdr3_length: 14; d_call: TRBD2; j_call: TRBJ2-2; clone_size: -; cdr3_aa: CATRGTSNTGELFF; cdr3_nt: TGTGCCACCAGGGGGACTAGCAACACCGGGGAGCTGTTTTTT
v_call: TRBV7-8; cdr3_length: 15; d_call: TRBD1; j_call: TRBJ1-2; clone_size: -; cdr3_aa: CASSSRDRVLKGYTF; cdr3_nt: TGTGCCAGCAGCTCCCGGGACAGGGTATTGAAGGGCTACACCTTC
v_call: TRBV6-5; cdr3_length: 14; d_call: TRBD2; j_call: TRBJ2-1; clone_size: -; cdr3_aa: CASSQPGLAYEQFF; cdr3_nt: TGTGCCAGCAGTCAACCGGGACTAGCTTATGAGCAGTTCTTC
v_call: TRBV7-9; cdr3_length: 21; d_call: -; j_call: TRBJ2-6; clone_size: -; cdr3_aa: CASTTLGQGNFFASGANVLTF; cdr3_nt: TGTGCCAGCACCACCCTGGGGCAGGGTAATTTCTTTGCCTCTGGGGCCAACGTCCTGACTTTC